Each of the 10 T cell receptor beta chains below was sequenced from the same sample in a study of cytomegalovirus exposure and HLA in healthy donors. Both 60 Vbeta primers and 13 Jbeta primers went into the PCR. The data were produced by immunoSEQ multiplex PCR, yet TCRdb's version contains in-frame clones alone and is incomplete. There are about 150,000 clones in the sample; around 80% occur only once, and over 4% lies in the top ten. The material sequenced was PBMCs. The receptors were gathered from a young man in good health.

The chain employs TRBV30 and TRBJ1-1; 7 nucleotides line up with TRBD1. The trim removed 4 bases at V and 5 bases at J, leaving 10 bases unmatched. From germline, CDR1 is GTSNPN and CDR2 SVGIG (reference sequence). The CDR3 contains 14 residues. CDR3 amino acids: CAWTRTGLRTEAFF. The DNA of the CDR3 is TGTGCCTGGACCCGGACAGGTCTGCGGACTGAAGCTTTCTTT. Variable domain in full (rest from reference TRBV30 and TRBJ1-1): SQTIHQWPATLVQPVGSPLSLECTVEGTSNPNLYWYRQAAGRGLQLLFYSVGIGQISSEVPQNLSASRPQDRQFILSSKKLLLSDSGFYLCAWTRTGLRTEAFFGQGTRLTVV.

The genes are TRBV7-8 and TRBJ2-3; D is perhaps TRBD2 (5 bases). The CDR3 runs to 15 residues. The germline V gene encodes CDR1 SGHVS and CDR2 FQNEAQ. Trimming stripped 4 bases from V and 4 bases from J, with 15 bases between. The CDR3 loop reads CASSWRRVGADTQYF. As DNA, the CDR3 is TGTGCCAGCAGCTGGAGGAGAGTCGGCGCAGATACGCAGTATTTT.

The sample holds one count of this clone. The CDR3 bases are TGTGCCAGCAGCTTAGCAGAGGGGGCCAATCAGCCCCAGCATTTT. Translated: CASSLAEGANQPQHF. The V gene is TRBV7-8, the J gene TRBJ1-5; 7 nucleotides line up with TRBD1. CDR3 size: 15 residues. Per germline, CDR1 SGHVS and CDR2 FQNEAQ. The J segment lost 3 bases and the V segment lost 0 bases, leaving 2 bases of the junction unmatched.

The DNA of the CDR3 is TGTGCCAGCAGCTCCAGCGGGAGGAGAGAGACCCAGTACTTC. As protein: CASSSSGRRETQYF. V gene TRBV7-6 combines with J gene TRBJ2-5, with 9 bases matching TRBD2. This CDR3 has 14 residues. CDR1 is SGHVS and CDR2 is FNYEAQ in the germline V gene. Trimming removed 4 bases from V and 4 bases from J; junction bases left unmatched: 4.

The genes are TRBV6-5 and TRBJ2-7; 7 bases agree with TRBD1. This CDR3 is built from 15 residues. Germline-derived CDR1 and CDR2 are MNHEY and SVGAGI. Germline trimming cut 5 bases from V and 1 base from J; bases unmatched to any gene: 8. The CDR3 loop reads CASSTDRAGSYEQYF. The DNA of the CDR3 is TGTGCCAGCAGTACCGACAGGGCCGGGTCCTACGAGCAGTACTTC.

The CDR3 loop reads CASSAGHSNQPQHF. CDR3 in DNA: TGTGCCAGCAGCGCCGGACATAGCAATCAGCCCCAGCATTTT. This chain links TRBV9 with TRBJ1-5; D is perhaps TRBD1 (5 bases). This CDR3 region has 14 residues. V was shortened by 3 bases and J by 0 bases, with 7 bases between the two germline ends. CDR1 and CDR2 from the germline V gene are SGDLS and YYNGEE.

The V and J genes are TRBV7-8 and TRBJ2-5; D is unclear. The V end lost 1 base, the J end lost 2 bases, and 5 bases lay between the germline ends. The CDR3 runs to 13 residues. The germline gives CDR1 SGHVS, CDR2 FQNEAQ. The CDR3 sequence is CASSLGRQETQYF. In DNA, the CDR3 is TGTGCCAGCAGCTTAGGCAGACAAGAGACCCAGTACTTC.

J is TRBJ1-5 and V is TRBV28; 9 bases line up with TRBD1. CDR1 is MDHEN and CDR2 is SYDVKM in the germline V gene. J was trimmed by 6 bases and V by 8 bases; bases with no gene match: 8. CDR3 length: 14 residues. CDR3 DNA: TGTGCCAGCGGCACAGGGGGCGAGGGTCAGCCCCAGCATTTT. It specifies CASGTGGEGQPQHF.

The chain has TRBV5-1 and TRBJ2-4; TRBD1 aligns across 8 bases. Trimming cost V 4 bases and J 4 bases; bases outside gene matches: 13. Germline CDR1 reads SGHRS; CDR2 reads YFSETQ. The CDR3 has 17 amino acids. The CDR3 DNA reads TGCGCCAGCAGCCTGGCAGGGGGCCCTCCGGGAAAAAACATTCAGTACTTC. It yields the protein CASSLAGGPPGKNIQYF.

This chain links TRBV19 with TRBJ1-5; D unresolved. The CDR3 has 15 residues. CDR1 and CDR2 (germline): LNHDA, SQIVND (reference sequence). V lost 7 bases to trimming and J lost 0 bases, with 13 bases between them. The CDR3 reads CASNPPGGSNQPQHF. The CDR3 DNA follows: TGTGCCAGTAATCCCCCCGGCGGTAGCAATCAGCCCCAGCATTTT.